This T cell receptor (beta chain) is drawn from a study of T cell responses to AZD1222 COVID-19 vaccine. Study-wide points: Possibly, clonal diversity was underestimated; donors were largely white British and included more females.

Per the germline V gene, CDR1 is MDHEN and CDR2 is SYDVKM. This CDR3 is built from 15 residues. V was pared by 6 bases and J by 2 bases, with 6 bases of the junction left unmatched. Repertoires were generated with immunoSEQ multiplex PCR, while TCRdb's copy carries only in-frame clones and drops some. The sample carries roughly 160,000 clones, roughly nine tenths recorded once. In regard to this clone: Its specificity is unknown.

This chain connects TRBV28 to TRBJ2-5; 10 nucleotides match TRBD1. Sequenced material: peripheral blood, taken on day 0 of MenACWY control vaccination. The clonotype comes from an adult in good health. The CDR3 sequence is CASRLGTGVQETQYF. In DNA, the CDR3 is TGTGCCAGCAGGCTTGGGACAGGGGTACAAGAGACCCAGTACTTC.